This entry describes one T cell receptor (beta chain). Its recognized antigen is unknown. No much larger clone is present one base from it, and per-base qualities are unavailable. Whole blood was collected in K2EDTA tubes by collaborating institutions according to the institutions' own protocols. Collaborator samples were shipped for TCRbeta analysis as frozen whole blood, isolated PBMCs, or DNA extracted from either sample type. The immunoSEQ Assay, a bias-controlled multiplex PCR, was used to amplify TCRbeta CDR3 regions from genomic DNA. In the source study's methods: Within the assay, amplification of reference gene primers was used to estimate how many nucleated cells each sample contained. Sequence reads were collapsed and filtered to measure the absolute abundance of every unique TCRbeta CDR3 rearrangement. For each sample, productive Simpson clonality was calculated as the square root of Simpson's diversity index across productive rearrangements. Held by TCRdb, this immuneACCESS table contains in-frame sequences only and omits some clones. Under half of the omission traces to an unresolved V gene where checked; the cause of the rest is unknown. Clone size and V and J calls were adopted from that table, with D and trimming inferred from the DNA. Present in this sample are 180,000 or so clones, around nine tenths of which were seen just once. The ten biggest clones cover around 1.5% of the sample.

From the germline V gene (reference sequence), CDR1 is SGHAT and CDR2 is FQDESV. The CDR3, from cysteine to phenylalanine, totals 13 residues. The CDR3 DNA has 39 bases and is translated from base 1. The V and J ends are trimmed by 4 bases and 0 bases, leaving 6 bases between them. These data belong to a study of blood T cell repertoires in COVID-19 (dated by TCRdb to between 2020 and 2021). About the study as a whole: Samples from collaborators originated in the United States, Italy and Spain and spanned both the acute and convalescent phases of COVID-19. The material from the prospective study consisted of cDNA or gDNA derived from T cells, B-cell-depleted T cells, or PBMCs. Deeply sampled blood TCRbeta repertoires from subjects exposed to, actively infected with, or recovered from COVID-19 were included in the dataset. A freely available public database, intended as a resource for researchers studying the immune response to SARS-CoV-2, is where the repertoires were released. Samples were obtained from the ongoing ImmuneRACE study (first 160 participants) and from over 1,000 subjects provided by 6 global collaborators. The sample metadata nearly always contained a de-identified subject ID, COVID-19 status, age in years and sex. HLA class I and class II types, where available, came from metadata supplied by the sample provider rather than from assay-based typing. Overall study outcomes, separate from this receptor: How much clinical and demographic metadata was included differed by source and by participant, and the metadata was provided uncurated.

The sequence came from a man between 18 and 35 years old with active or convalescent COVID-19. The source material was peripheral blood. This chain joins TRBV11-1 to TRBJ1-1, with the D gene not confidently named. The CDR3 in this case is CASSSRVNTEAFF. In nucleotides, the sequence is TGTGCCAGCAGCTCCCGGGTGAACACTGAAGCTTTCTTT.